This T cell receptor beta chain was profiled in a study of beta chain features in type 1 diabetes. Overall study: Across every sample, 85 million to 120 million sorted cells were examined in total.

The study reverse transcribed the entire isolated RNA, so it sequenced expressed TCRB transcripts. About 3.4 million reads on average were seen across naive, central memory and regulatory T cell samples. Only in-frame clones appear in the TCRdb table, and some are missing; sequencing was by immunoSEQ multiplex PCR. Of some 150,000 clones in the sample, approximately 10% are singletons; the top ten hold roughly 0.7%. The CDR3 is 15 residues long. In germline, CDR1 is SGHNT, CDR2 YYREEE (reference sequence). V lost 4 bases to trimming and J lost 2 bases, with 15 bases between them. General study findings and limits: Among patients with Type 1 diabetes, TCRB CDR3s were moderately but significantly shorter in every one of the four CD4+ subsets. Shorter templates might be favored by PCR, and equally so in patients and in controls.

As for this clone: The target antigen is unknown.

Input material: central memory CD4+ T cells from blood. The genes are TRBV5-4 and TRBJ1-1; a possible D gene is TRBD1 (5 bases). This sequence was found in a woman in her thirties with type 1 diabetes. The chain's CDR3 is CASSARGTGNTEAFF. In nucleotides, the CDR3 is TGTGCCAGCAGCGCTCGCGGGACGGGCAACACTGAAGCTTTCTTT.